This T cell receptor (beta chain) was captured in a study of blood T cell repertoires in COVID-19. Study background: Specimens from acute and convalescent COVID-19 originated in the United States, Italy and Spain. PBMCs, B-cell-depleted T cells, or T cells were the source of the cDNA or gDNA that made up the material.

Original processing methods: Reference gene primer amplification gave estimated nucleated cell counts. Measured with immunoSEQ multiplex PCR; TCRdb has only the in-frame clones, and not every one. That table supplies the V and J calls and clone size; D and trimming were determined from the DNA. This table has hundreds of thousands of clones, roughly nine tenths appearing once. The sample was peripheral blood. The origin of this receptor is a man aged 18 to 29 with active or convalescent COVID-19.

As DNA, the CDR3 is TGTGCCAGCAGCCATGGACGGGACAGAAACACAGATACGCAGTATTTT. As protein: CASSHGRDRNTDTQYF. This chain connects TRBV5-4 to TRBJ2-3; 7 nucleotides line up with TRBD1. This CDR3 spans 16 amino acids. Per the germline V gene, CDR1 is SGHNT and CDR2 is YYREEE (reference sequence). J lost 2 bases, V lost 4 bases, and 10 bases had no gene match. Complete variable domain (other parts from reference TRBV5-4 and TRBJ2-3): ETGVTQSPTHLIKTRGQQVTLRCSSQSGHNTVSWYQQALGQGPQFIFQYYREEENGRGNFPPRFSGLQFPNYSSELNVNALELDDSALYLCASSHGRDRNTDTQYFGPGTRLTVL.